This is a list of T cell receptor beta chains from one sample in a study of T-cell reconstitution after alpha-beta-depleted transplantation in children. TCRdb re-called the PCR reads through MiXCR, storing one row per CDR3 protein. The sample includes about 170,000 distinct CDR3 sequences, 8.5% to 14% of them seen just once. Sequenced material: PBMCs, taken before TCRalphabeta/CD19-depleted stem cell transplant. These receptors all come from a boy between 2 and 10 years old with acute myeloid leukemia, due to receive a stem cell transplant. The CDR3 runs from the conserved cysteine through the conserved F or W. The D gene is left open where the match is weak. Rows give clone size only sometimes, using once, few, many, or a class for an expanded clone.

D gene	clone size	V gene	J gene	CDR3 protein	CDR3 DNA
NA	many	TRBV7-2	TRBJ1-5	CASSEGVGQPQHF	TGTGCCAGCAGCGAGGGGGTGGGACAGCCCCAGCATTTT
TRBD2	many	TRBV10-3	TRBJ2-1	CASQGGLAGGLNKNEQFF	TGTGCCTCCCAGGGGGGGCTAGCGGGGGGGCTAAACAAGAATGAGCAGTTCTTC
NA	many	TRBV7-8	TRBJ2-1	CASSLWTPGYNEQFF	TGTGCCAGCAGCTTATGGACTCCTGGGTACAATGAGCAGTTCTTC
NA	many	TRBV12-3/TRBV12-4	TRBJ2-3	CASSLRRDLVQYF	TGTGCCAGCAGTTTAAGGAGAGATCTAGTGCAGTATTTT
TRBD2	many	TRBV20-1	TRBJ2-7	CSARETSVPYEQYF	TGCAGTGCTAGAGAGACTAGCGTGCCCTACGAGCAGTACTTC
TRBD2	many	TRBV19	TRBJ2-2	CASINPGGPNTGELFF	TGTGCCAGTATTAATCCGGGAGGACCGAACACCGGGGAGCTGTTTTTT
TRBD2	many	TRBV20-1	TRBJ2-3	CSAGGLAVSSTDTQYF	TGCAGTGCAGGGGGACTAGCGGTTTCTAGCACAGATACGCAGTATTTT
NA	many	TRBV3-1	TRBJ2-7	CASSQEGGAYEQYF	TGTGCCAGCAGCCAAGAAGGAGGGGCCTACGAGCAGTACTTC
TRBD2	many	TRBV28	TRBJ2-4	CASSSLAEGPGIQYF	TGTGCCAGCAGTTCCCTAGCGGAGGGGCCGGGCATTCAGTACTTC
TRBD1	many	TRBV27	TRBJ2-3	CASSFTGQTPAGQYF	TGTGCCAGCAGTTTCACGGGACAGACCCCCGCGGGGCAGTATTTT
NA	many	TRBV20-1	TRBJ2-1	CSARVAAGAYNEQFF	TGCAGTGCTAGAGTGGCGGCGGGCGCCTACAATGAGCAGTTCTTC
NA	many	TRBV20-1	TRBJ2-2	CSAREGSTNTGELFF	TGCAGTGCTAGAGAGGGTAGCACAAACACCGGGGAGCTGTTTTTT
NA	many	TRBV10-3	TRBJ1-5	CAISRDLNQPQHF	TGTGCCATCAGCCGGGACCTCAATCAGCCCCAGCATTTT
NA	many	TRBV20-1	TRBJ2-4	CSARGRGLAKNIQYF	TGCAGTGCTAGGGGCAGGGGATTAGCCAAAAACATTCAGTACTTC
NA	many	TRBV12-3/TRBV12-4	TRBJ1-2	CASSLQRNVAGYTF	TGTGCCAGCAGTTTACAACGGAATGTCGCTGGCTACACCTTC
TRBD1	many	TRBV28	TRBJ1-2	CASSFGTAEEIYGYTF	TGTGCCAGCAGTTTCGGGACAGCAGAGGAAATCTATGGCTACACCTTC
TRBD2	many	TRBV4-1	TRBJ2-3	CASSHGTSGGPGDTQYF	TGCGCCAGCAGCCACGGGACTAGCGGGGGGCCGGGAGATACGCAGTATTTT
NA	many	TRBV5-1	TRBJ2-7	CASSLEASSYEQYF	TGCGCCAGCAGCTTGGAAGCCAGCTCCTACGAGCAGTACTTC
NA	many	TRBV5-6	TRBJ2-7	CASRRTGSSYEQYF	TGTGCCAGCAGACGGACGGGGAGCTCCTACGAGCAGTACTTC
TRBD1	many	TRBV3-1	TRBJ1-1	CASSQGTGLRNTEAFF	TGTGCCAGCAGCCAAGGGACAGGGTTGAGGAACACTGAAGCTTTCTTT
NA	many	TRBV11-2	TRBJ2-7	CASSPRADYEQYF	TGTGCCAGCAGCCCCAGGGCGGACTACGAGCAGTACTTC
TRBD2	many	TRBV5-1	TRBJ2-5	CASSLVQAGQETQYF	TGCGCCAGCAGCTTGGTTCAAGCGGGGCAAGAGACCCAGTACTTC
NA	many	TRBV6-1	TRBJ2-3	CASTLGRGPRGDTQYF	TGTGCCAGCACCCTGGGAAGGGGTCCCCGGGGGGATACGCAGTATTTT
TRBD2	NA	TRBV18	TRBJ2-1	CASSPGTTYGEQFF	TGTGCCAGCTCACCCGGGACTACCTACGGTGAGCAGTTCTTC
NA	NA	TRBV30	TRBJ2-2	CAWSVTGEVGELFF	TGTGCCTGGAGTGTAACGGGGGAGGTCGGGGAGCTGTTTTTT
NA	many	TRBV15	TRBJ1-5	CATGLASSNQPQHF	TGTGCCACCGGCCTTGCTAGTTCCAATCAGCCCCAGCATTTT
NA	many	TRBV28	TRBJ2-1	CASSFIDFSYNEQFF	TGTGCCAGCAGTTTTATCGATTTCTCCTACAATGAGCAGTTCTTC
NA	few	TRBV25-1	TRBJ2-7	CASSEGTNSYEQYF	TGTGCCAGCAGTGAAGGGACAAACTCCTACGAGCAGTACTTC
TRBD2	many	TRBV7-3	TRBJ2-1	CASSYVPPAGGYNEQFF	TGTGCCAGCAGCTACGTTCCTCCAGCGGGAGGGTACAATGAGCAGTTCTTC
TRBD2	many	TRBV15	TRBJ2-2	CATSRGLAGGAGELFF	TGTGCCACCAGCAGAGGGCTAGCGGGGGGCGCCGGGGAGCTGTTTTTT
NA	many	TRBV20-1	TRBJ1-6	CSARLSAYNSPLHF	TGCAGTGCTAGATTGTCAGCTTATAATTCACCCCTCCACTTT
NA	many	TRBV20-1	TRBJ1-2	CSARVIGVDDGYTF	TGCAGTGCTAGAGTCATCGGGGTTGATGATGGCTACACCTTC
TRBD1	many	TRBV5-1	TRBJ2-3	CASSSDRGGGTDTQYF	TGCGCCAGCAGCTCGGACAGGGGCGGAGGTACAGATACGCAGTATTTT
TRBD1	NA	TRBV29-1	TRBJ1-2	CSARGTVNGYTF	TGCAGCGCCCGAGGGACAGTGAATGGCTACACCTTC
TRBD2	many	TRBV11-2	TRBJ2-1	CASSPYSGGPYNEQFF	TGTGCCAGCAGCCCGTATAGCGGGGGGCCCTACAATGAGCAGTTCTTC
NA	many	TRBV10-3	TRBJ1-3	CAISDQGRRNTIYF	TGTGCCATCAGTGACCAGGGGCGGCGAAACACCATATATTTT
TRBD2	many	TRBV5-5	TRBJ2-1	CASSSRLAGAYNEQFF	TGTGCCAGCAGCTCTCGACTAGCGGGAGCGTACAATGAGCAGTTCTTC